This T cell receptor beta chain was found in a study of identifying expanded T cells in peripheral blood. General study points: Differentially abundant clones: 1 to 1.5 between replicates, roughly 16 at roughly 13 days, 19 at four. Approximately 2-week clone count variance significantly increased as total template count grew.

The protocol was immunoSEQ multiplex PCR, while the TCRdb copy is restricted to in-frame clones and leaves out a portion. The table shows around 99,000 clones, with about 88% occurring only once. The CDR3 consists of 13 residues. Germline assignment: CDR1 WSHSY and CDR2 SAAADI. A remark on this clone: Its antigen is as yet unknown. At one end the junction does not follow the germline gene, possibly because of a read error.

Collection occurred without any documented infections or immune events in donors. The sequencing input was blood. The clonotype was recovered from a person between 18 and 69 years old in good health. This sequence joins TRBV10-2 and TRBJ2-7, with TRBD1 matching over 7 bases. The CDR3 is CASTDREYYGKNF. The CDR3, as DNA: TGCGCCAGCACAGACAGGGAGTACTACGGGAAGAACTTC.